The rows below give T cell receptor beta chains drawn from one sample of a study of lymphopenia after photon versus proton radiotherapy. The protocol was immunoSEQ multiplex PCR, while the TCRdb copy is restricted to in-frame clones and leaves out a portion. The repertoire includes 25,000 to 30,000 clones, over 80% of them detected once, and 15% to 20% sits in the top ten. Sequencing was performed on peripheral blood, taken from a patient treated with photon-based radiotherapy. All receptors derive from a man in his forties or fifties with gastric cancer. Both conserved end residues are trimmed from each CDR3. Fields, in order: V gene, J gene, CDR3 protein.

V gene: TRBV18
J gene: TRBJ1-2
CDR3 protein: ASSPTELNGYT

V gene: TRBV6-4
J gene: TRBJ2-2
CDR3 protein: ASSLGVTGELF

V gene: TRBV27
J gene: TRBJ2-1
CDR3 protein: ASSPPGQGINEQF

V gene: TRBV9
J gene: TRBJ2-5
CDR3 protein: ASSPGTSGGAQETQY

V gene: TRBV19
J gene: TRBJ2-3
CDR3 protein: ASTEDTRTNRDTQY

V gene: TRBV4-2
J gene: TRBJ2-2
CDR3 protein: ASSQERSGSVTGELF

V gene: TRBV10-3
J gene: TRBJ2-3
CDR3 protein: AITRTADTDTQY

V gene: TRBV5-6
J gene: TRBJ1-2
CDR3 protein: ASSAGNYGYT

V gene: TRBV18
J gene: TRBJ1-2
CDR3 protein: ASSPHALQDGYT

V gene: TRBV9
J gene: TRBJ1-2
CDR3 protein: ASSVSGDDYGYT

V gene: TRBV5-1
J gene: TRBJ2-1
CDR3 protein: ASSMGAWGLSYNEQF

V gene: TRBV7-3
J gene: TRBJ1-5
CDR3 protein: ASSNQGNQPQH

V gene: TRBV28
J gene: TRBJ1-3
CDR3 protein: ASSATDDSGNTIY

V gene: TRBV4-3
J gene: TRBJ2-7
CDR3 protein: ASSQGQGHYEQY

V gene: TRBV11-2
J gene: TRBJ1-1
CDR3 protein: ASSPLGGYLGAEAF

V gene: TRBV29-1
J gene: TRBJ2-2
CDR3 protein: SVERQGTGELF

V gene: TRBV7-6
J gene: TRBJ2-2
CDR3 protein: ASSLVGENRGRTGELF

V gene: TRBV7-7
J gene: TRBJ2-1
CDR3 protein: ASSSGQGDNEQF

V gene: TRBV9
J gene: TRBJ2-2
CDR3 protein: ASSVYGPGTGELF

V gene: TRBV2
J gene: TRBJ1-1
CDR3 protein: AGGDGNTEAF

V gene: TRBV5-1
J gene: TRBJ2-1
CDR3 protein: ASSLGLAGEQF

V gene: TRBV6-1
J gene: TRBJ2-7
CDR3 protein: ASSESPGSYEQY

V gene: TRBV6-6
J gene: TRBJ1-1
CDR3 protein: ASTPEDRVAEAF

V gene: TRBV7-2
J gene: TRBJ1-3
CDR3 protein: ASSSIGGFGQNTIY

V gene: TRBV5-1
J gene: TRBJ2-4
CDR3 protein: ASSFTGVNIQY

V gene: TRBV13
J gene: TRBJ1-2
CDR3 protein: ASSFYRGVDYGYT

V gene: TRBV5-1
J gene: TRBJ1-1
CDR3 protein: ASRLDLEAF

V gene: TRBV18
J gene: TRBJ1-3
CDR3 protein: ASSPVGLATSGNTIY

V gene: TRBV6-1
J gene: TRBJ1-6
CDR3 protein: ASRDRDWSPLH

V gene: TRBV30
J gene: TRBJ1-2
CDR3 protein: ALEQDRGYGYT

V gene: TRBV5-6
J gene: TRBJ2-5
CDR3 protein: ASSRVDRETQY

V gene: TRBV6-4
J gene: TRBJ2-3
CDR3 protein: ASSDKITDTQY

V gene: TRBV11-2
J gene: TRBJ2-3
CDR3 protein: ASSLNGGQDTQY

V gene: TRBV11-2
J gene: TRBJ2-7
CDR3 protein: ASSPGGYEQY

V gene: TRBV7-9
J gene: TRBJ1-2
CDR3 protein: ASSLGGDYGYT

V gene: TRBV27
J gene: TRBJ1-1
CDR3 protein: ASSLSRGTEAF

V gene: TRBV7-8
J gene: TRBJ1-4
CDR3 protein: ASSLGSGQGEKLF

V gene: TRBV27
J gene: TRBJ2-3
CDR3 protein: ASSSAEHTQY

V gene: TRBV11-2
J gene: TRBJ1-2
CDR3 protein: ASSITGFQGYT

V gene: TRBV6-1
J gene: TRBJ1-5
CDR3 protein: ASTGEGQPQH

V gene: TRBV15
J gene: TRBJ2-3
CDR3 protein: ATSKGLAGGPTTDTQY

V gene: TRBV18
J gene: TRBJ2-5
CDR3 protein: ASSPLARGGETQY

V gene: TRBV7-3
J gene: TRBJ1-2
CDR3 protein: ASSLGDSYGYT

V gene: TRBV19
J gene: TRBJ2-1
CDR3 protein: ASSPTSGGRSYNEQF

V gene: TRBV18
J gene: TRBJ2-3
CDR3 protein: ASSPPLASDTQY

V gene: TRBV10-3
J gene: TRBJ2-1
CDR3 protein: AISDPGGPISYNEQF